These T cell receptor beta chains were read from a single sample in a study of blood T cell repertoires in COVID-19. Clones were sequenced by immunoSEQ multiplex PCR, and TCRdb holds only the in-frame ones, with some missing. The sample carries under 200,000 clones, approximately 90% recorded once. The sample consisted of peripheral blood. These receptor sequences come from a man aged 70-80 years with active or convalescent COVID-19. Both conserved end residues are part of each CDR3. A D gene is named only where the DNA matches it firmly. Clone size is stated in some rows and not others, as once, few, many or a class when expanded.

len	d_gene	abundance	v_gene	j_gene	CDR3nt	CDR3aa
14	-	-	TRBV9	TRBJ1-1	TGTGCCAGCAGCGTACAGGGTATCGGCACTGAAGCTTTCTTT	CASSVQGIGTEAFF
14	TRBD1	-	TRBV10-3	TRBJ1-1	TGTGCCATCAGCTTCGGGACAGCGAACACTGAAGCTTTCTTT	CAISFGTANTEAFF
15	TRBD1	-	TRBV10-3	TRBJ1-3	TGTGCCATCAGCCAAGGACAGGGAGGTGGAAACACCATATATTTT	CAISQGQGGGNTIYF
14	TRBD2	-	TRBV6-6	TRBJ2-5	TGTGCCAGCAGTTATAGCGGGGGGAGAGAGACCCAGTACTTC	CASSYSGGRETQYF
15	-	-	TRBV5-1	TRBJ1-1	TGCGCCAGCTCCTCCCTGGGGCAGGGTAACACTGAAGCTTTCTTT	CASSSLGQGNTEAFF
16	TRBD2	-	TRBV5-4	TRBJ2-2	TGTGCCAGCAGCATAGTAGCGGGAGGAGGTACCGGGGAGCTGTTTTTT	CASSIVAGGGTGELFF
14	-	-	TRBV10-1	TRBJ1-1	TGCGCCAGCAGCAGGTCGGGACAGAACACTGAAGCTTTCTTT	CASSRSGQNTEAFF
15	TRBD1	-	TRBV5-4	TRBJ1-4	TGTGCCAGCAGCTCGCAGGGGGCGGCTAATGAAAAACTGTTTTTT	CASSSQGAANEKLFF
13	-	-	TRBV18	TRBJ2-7	TGTGCCAGCTCACCTCAACCGGGGTACGAGCAGTACTTC	CASSPQPGYEQYF
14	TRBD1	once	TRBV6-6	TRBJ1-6	TGTGCCAGCAGCCCCTTTCCGGGACAGGGCACCCTCCACTTT	CASSPFPGQGTLHF
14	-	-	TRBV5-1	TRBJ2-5	TGCGCCAGCAGTCTGTCAGGCGTCAGGGAGACCCAGTACTTC	CASSLSGVRETQYF
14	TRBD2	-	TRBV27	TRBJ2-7	TGTGCCAGCAGAGAGACTAGCGGGAGTTTCGAGCAGTACTTC	CASRETSGSFEQYF
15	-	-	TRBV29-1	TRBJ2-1	TGCAGCGTTTCTCTCTTCCCTAGCTCCTACAATGAGCAGTTCTTC	CSVSLFPSSYNEQFF
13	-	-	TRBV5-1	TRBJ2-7	TGCGCCAGCAGAGCGGAACGCTCCTACGAGCAGTACTTC	CASRAERSYEQYF
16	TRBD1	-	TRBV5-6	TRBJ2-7	TGTGCCAGCAGCGCGGACCCACAGGGGATCTCCTACGAGCAGTACTTC	CASSADPQGISYEQYF
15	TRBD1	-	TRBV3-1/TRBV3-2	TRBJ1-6	TGTGCCAGCAGTTCTTACAGGGGTGATAATTCACCCCTCCACTTT	CASSSYRGDNSPLHF
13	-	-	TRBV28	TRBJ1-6	TGTGCCAGCAGTTTATCAGGAAATTCACCCCTCCACTTT	CASSLSGNSPLHF
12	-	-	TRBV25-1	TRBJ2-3	TGTGCCAGCGGTACAGGGATTCTGACGCAGTATTTT	CASGTGILTQYF
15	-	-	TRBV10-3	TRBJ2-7	TGTGCCATCAGTGAGGTTGGGCCGGGAACCTACGAGCAGTACTTC	CAISEVGPGTYEQYF
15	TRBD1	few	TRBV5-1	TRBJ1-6	TGCGCCAGCAGCAAACAGACAGGGGTAGGGTCACCCCTCCACTTT	CASSKQTGVGSPLHF
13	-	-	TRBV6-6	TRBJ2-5	TGTGCCAGCAGTTACTCTAGAGGGGAGACCCAGTACTTC	CASSYSRGETQYF
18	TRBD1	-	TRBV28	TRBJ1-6	TGTGCCAGCAGTGGACTTCCGGGACAGGGAGACCTTGGTGGGGCCCTCCACTTT	CASSGLPGQGDLGGALHF
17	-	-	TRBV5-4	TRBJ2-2	TGTGCCAGCAGCGCCAGCGGGCCAGCCGCCAACACCGGGGAGCTGTTTTTT	CASSASGPAANTGELFF
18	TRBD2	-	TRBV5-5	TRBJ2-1	TGTGCCAGCTCCCACGGCCCCAAGGGACTAGCGGGATTTAATGAGCAGTTCTTC	CASSHGPKGLAGFNEQFF
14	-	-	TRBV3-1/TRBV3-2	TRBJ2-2	TGTGCCAGCAGCCAAACTGAGGGTTCCGGGGAGCTGTTTTTT	CASSQTEGSGELFF
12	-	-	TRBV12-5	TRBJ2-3	TGTGCTAGTGGTACCAGCAGGGATACGCAGTATTTT	CASGTSRDTQYF
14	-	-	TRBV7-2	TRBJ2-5	TGTGCCAGCAGAGTCCCCGGCGGCGGTACCCCCCAGTACTTC	CASRVPGGGTPQYF
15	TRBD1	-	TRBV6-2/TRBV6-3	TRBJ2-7	TGTGCCAGCAGCCAAGGACAGGGGGCTTTTTACGAGCAGTACTTC	CASSQGQGAFYEQYF
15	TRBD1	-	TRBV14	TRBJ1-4	TGTGCCAGCAGCAGCCGGACAGGGTCGGGTGAAAAACTGTTTTTT	CASSSRTGSGEKLFF
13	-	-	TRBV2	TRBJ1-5	TGTGCCAGCAGGGACAACAGGGTGCAGCCCCAGCATTTT	CASRDNRVQPQHF
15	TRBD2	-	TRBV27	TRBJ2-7	TGTGCCAGCAGTTTATCTCTAGCGGTAGCCTACGAGCAGTACTTC	CASSLSLAVAYEQYF
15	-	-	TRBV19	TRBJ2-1	TGTGCCAGTAGTATGGAACCCGGGGCCTACAATGAGCAGTTCTTC	CASSMEPGAYNEQFF
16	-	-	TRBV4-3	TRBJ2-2	TGCGCCAGCAGCCAGGAGGTTTTCACGAACACCGGGGAGCTGTTTTTT	CASSQEVFTNTGELFF
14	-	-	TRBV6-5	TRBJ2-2	TGTGCCAGCAAACAGGCTTACGGCACCGGGGAGCTGTTTTTT	CASKQAYGTGELFF
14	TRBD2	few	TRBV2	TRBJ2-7	TGTGCCAGCAGTCGACTAGCGGGAGCGTCGGAGCAGTACTTC	CASSRLAGASEQYF
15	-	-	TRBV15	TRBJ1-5	TGTGCCACCAGCAGAGATCCAGGAAGCAATCAGCCCCAGCATTTT	CATSRDPGSNQPQHF
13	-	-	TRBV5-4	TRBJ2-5	TGTGCCAGCAGCTTGGACGGTGAAGAGACCCAGTACTTC	CASSLDGEETQYF
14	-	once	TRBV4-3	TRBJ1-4	TGCGCCAGCAGCCAAAACAGTCTTAATGAAAAACTGTTTTTT	CASSQNSLNEKLFF
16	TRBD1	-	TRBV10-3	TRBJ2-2	TGTGCCATCAGTCCGGGACAGGGGGGGAACACCGGGGAGCTGTTTTTT	CAISPGQGGNTGELFF